One sample yielded the 32 T cell receptor beta chains listed below, sequenced in a study of shared clonotypes between healthy human individuals. The protocol was immunoSEQ multiplex PCR, while the TCRdb copy is restricted to in-frame clones and leaves out a portion. Of about 110,000 clones listed, less than 75% are singletons. Sequencing input: memory CD8+ T cells sorted from blood. The subset was: CD45RO+ cells pooled with CCR7-negative TemRA cells. The source is a woman between 25 and 40 years old in good health.

The V gene is TRBV14, the J gene TRBJ2-5, with D possibly TRBD1 on 6 matching bases. V dropped 0 bases and J dropped 4 bases, with 18 bases sitting between them. The length of the CDR3 is 17 residues. The V gene's germline CDR1 is SGHDN and CDR2 FVKESK. CDR3 in DNA: TGTGCCAGCAGCCAAGAACCATCACAGGGCCTTCGAGAGACCCAGTACTTC. Amino acids: CASSQEPSQGLRETQYF.

The genes are TRBV7-8 and TRBJ1-2; 8 nucleotides agree with TRBD1. The CDR3 has 15 amino acids. V dropped 5 bases and J dropped 4; count of bases not matched to a gene: 9. Germline V CDR1 and CDR2: SGHVS, FQNEAQ. The CDR3 is CASSLDRASFYGYTF. CDR3 coding DNA: TGTGCCAGCAGCCTGGACAGGGCCTCTTTCTATGGCTACACCTTC. Full variable domain (rest looked up from reference TRBV7-8 and TRBJ1-2): GAGVSQSPRYKVAKRGQDVALRCDPISGHVSLFWYQQALGQGPEFLTYFQNEAQLDKSGLPSDRFFAERPEGSVSTLKIQRTQQEDSAVYLCASSLDRASFYGYTFGSGTRLTVV.

The chain is built from TRBV2 and TRBJ2-2, with 10 bases matching TRBD2. The length of the CDR3 is 17 residues. The V and J ends lost 2 bases and 2 bases, in that order; junction bases with no gene match: 5. CDR1 is SNHLY and CDR2 is FYNNEI in the germline V gene. The CDR3 region is CASSEIGLAANTGELFF. In nucleotides, the CDR3 is TGTGCCAGCAGTGAAATAGGACTAGCGGCAAACACCGGGGAGCTGTTTTTT. The variable domain in full, with the rest retrieved from reference TRBV2 and TRBJ2-2, is EPEVTQTPSHQVTQMGQEVILRCVPISNHLYFYWYRQILGQKVEFLVSFYNNEISEKSEIFDDQFSVERPDGSNFTLKIRSTKLEDSAMYFCASSEIGLAANTGELFFGEGSRLTVL.

V gene TRBV7-8 combines with J gene TRBJ2-1; TRBD2 matches 8 bases. The J segment lost 6 bases and the V segment lost 5 bases, leaving 9 bases of the junction unmatched. CDR1 is SGHVS, CDR2 FQNEAQ, per germline. There are 15 residues in the CDR3. The chain's CDR3 is CASSQRRAGGNEQFF. CDR3 DNA sequence: TGTGCCAGCAGCCAACGGCGGGCGGGGGGCAATGAGCAGTTCTTC.

The chain uses TRBV27 and TRBJ2-1, with TRBD1 matching over 8 bases. CDR3 length equals 16 residues. V lost 4 bases, J lost 0 bases, and 5 bases stayed unmatched. CDR1 is MNHEY and CDR2 is SMNVEV in the germline V gene (reference sequence). The CDR3 nucleotides are TGTGCCAGCAGTTCGGGACAGGTGAACTCCTACAATGAGCAGTTCTTC. It is translated as CASSSGQVNSYNEQFF.

This clone has a count of ten or more. The chain couples TRBV7-9 to TRBJ2-2; no firm D call. The CDR3 consists of 15 residues. Germline CDR1 SEHNR, CDR2 FQNEAQ (reference sequence). Trimming took 5 bases from V and 6 from J, leaving 16 bases between them. The CDR3 nucleotides are TGTGCCAGCAGCGACCCCAATCAAAGGTCCGGGGAGCTGTTTTTT. This gives the protein CASSDPNQRSGELFF.

The chain is built from TRBV30 and TRBJ2-5, with a possible D match to TRBD1 (6 bases). V lost 5 bases and J 2 bases, leaving 9 bases between the germline ends. Germline CDR1 GTSNPN, CDR2 SVGIG (reference sequence). The CDR3 spans 12 residues. Here the CDR3 DNA reads TGTGCCTGGGAAGGACAGCAAGAGACCCAGTACTTC. Its protein is CAWEGQQETQYF.

The genes are TRBV19 and TRBJ1-1; D call uncertain. The CDR3 contains 15 residues. V lost 3 bases, J lost 1 base, and 12 bases lay in between. CDR1 is LNHDA, CDR2 SQIVND, per germline (reference sequence). CDR3 region: CASSMGRVANTEAFF. The CDR3 nucleotides read TGTGCCAGTAGTATGGGTCGAGTCGCGAACACTGAAGCTTTCTTT.

V usage is TRBV5-1 and J usage is TRBJ2-7, with D tentatively TRBD2 (7 bases). Germline CDR1 and CDR2: SGHRS and YFSETQ. Trimming cost V 0 bases and J 5 bases, with 18 bases left between them. The CDR3 is made up of 16 amino acids. CDR3 sequence: CASSLAGGHNSHEQYF. In DNA form, the CDR3 reads TGCGCCAGCAGCTTGGCGGGGGGCCACAACAGCCACGAGCAGTACTTC. The full variable domain, its missing parts supplied by reference TRBV5-1 and TRBJ2-7, is KAGVTQTPRYLIKTRGQQVTLSCSPISGHRSVSWYQQTPGQGLQFLFEYFSETQRNKGNFPGRFSGRQFSNSRSEMNVSTLELGDSALYLCASSLAGGHNSHEQYFGPGTRLTVT.

In this sample, this clone turned up a few times. The chain uses TRBV6-1 and TRBJ2-3; TRBD2 aligns across 13 bases. The J segment lost 6 bases and the V segment lost 5 bases, leaving 5 bases of the junction unmatched. Germline V CDR1 and CDR2: MNHNS, SASEGT. The CDR3 loop spans 15 amino acids. Here the CDR3 DNA reads TGTGCCAGCAGTTTCCCGACTAGCGGGAGGGATACGCAGTATTTT. Encoded protein: CASSFPTSGRDTQYF.

This clone has only a few counts. The rearrangement joins TRBV28 to TRBJ2-2; perhaps TRBD2 as D (6 bases). Trimming stripped 5 bases from V and 2 bases from J, with 15 bases between. The CDR3 covers 16 residues. CDR1 MDHEN and CDR2 SYDVKM come from the germline V gene. CDR3 sequence (DNA): TGTGCCAGCAGTCCCCCCCTAGCGACAAACACCGGGGAGCTGTTTTTT. This codes for CASSPPLATNTGELFF.

The V and J genes are TRBV5-1 and TRBJ2-1; no reliable D call. The germline gives CDR1 SGHRS, CDR2 YFSETQ. The ends were cut back, 1 base at V and 7 bases at J, with 15 bases in the middle. The CDR3 is made up of 15 amino acids. The CDR3 bases are TGCGCCAGCAGCTTGAACCTGCTCGACGTGAATGAGCAGTTCTTC. Protein: CASSLNLLDVNEQFF.

This clone was detected only a few times. The rearrangement joins TRBV9 to TRBJ2-5; TRBD2 agrees at 7 bases. The CDR3 has 16 amino acids. Germline CDR1 is SGDLS and CDR2 is YYNGEE. V was pared by 0 bases and J by 2 bases, with 7 bases of the junction left unmatched. The CDR3, as DNA: TGTGCCAGCAGCGTAGGAGCGGGACCACTGCAAGAGACCCAGTACTTC. Its translation is CASSVGAGPLQETQYF.

The CDR3 DNA reads as TGTGCCAGCAGTTCTCACAGCGGAGAAATCGGCTACACCTTC. It is translated as CASSSHSGEIGYTF. The chain combines TRBV6-1 with TRBJ1-2; D not resolved. V gave up 5 bases and J gave up 8 bases, with 18 bases separating them. The germline CDR1 and CDR2 sequences are MNHNS and SASEGT. The CDR3 contains 14 residues.

On this clone: The identical CDR3 is also encoded by other nucleotide sequences in the sample. The rearrangement joins TRBV27 to TRBJ2-3, with 10 bases identical to TRBD2. The CDR3 is 15 amino acids. Germline loops: CDR1 MNHEY, CDR2 SMNVEV (reference sequence). Unmatched junction bases numbered 2, after V lost 2 bases and J lost 3 bases. For the CDR3, the DNA is TGTGCCAGCAGTTTAGGGACTAGCGAAACAGATACGCAGTATTTT. Its protein is CASSLGTSETDTQYF.

The table lists this clone with a count of one. The gene calls are TRBV7-6 and TRBJ2-2; 10 nucleotides line up with TRBD2. In germline, CDR1 is SGHVS, CDR2 FNYEAQ. The CDR3 consists of 17 residues. Trimming took 3 bases from V and 8 from J; bases not matched to a gene: 12. CDR3 bases: TGTGCCAGCAGCTTCCTCGAGAGCGGGAGGGTCACGGGGGAGCTGTTTTTT. Protein: CASSFLESGRVTGELFF.

V is TRBV7-8 and J is TRBJ2-7; TRBD2 is a possible D gene (5 bases). The V gene's germline CDR1 is SGHVS and CDR2 FQNEAQ. This CDR3 comprises 14 residues. The ends were cut back, 5 bases at V and 1 base at J, with 12 bases in the middle. The CDR3 is CASSPNGESYEQYF. DNA of the CDR3: TGTGCCAGCAGCCCAAACGGGGAATCCTACGAGCAGTACTTC.

The V gene is TRBV14, the J gene TRBJ1-2; D perhaps matches TRBD1 (6 bases). CDR3 length: 16 residues. Trimming left V 0 bases short and J 6 bases short, with 17 bases between. The germline CDR1 and CDR2 sequences are SGHDN and FVKESK. The CDR3 sequence is CASSQDSLGGPNGYTF. For the CDR3, the DNA is TGTGCCAGCAGCCAAGATTCCCTCGGGGGCCCGAATGGCTACACCTTC.

This clone showed up many times. The chain carries TRBV2 and TRBJ2-1; D gene uncertain. The CDR3 length is 13 residues. The V end was cut by 2 bases, the J end by 5 bases, with 7 bases between. CDR1 SNHLY and CDR2 FYNNEI come from the germline V gene. CDR3 coding DNA: TGTGCCAGCAGTGAACTGTTTGACAATGAGCAGTTCTTC. This sequence encodes CASSELFDNEQFF.

The chain employs TRBV28 and TRBJ2-2; 9 nucleotides agree with TRBD1. The germline CDR1 and CDR2 sequences are MDHEN and SYDVKM. V lost 6 bases and J lost 1; bases outside the gene matches: 12. This CDR3 has 18 residues. DNA for the CDR3: TGTGCCAGCAGCTTCGGGACAGGGACAATAATGAACACCGGGGAGCTGTTTTTT. It yields the protein CASSFGTGTIMNTGELFF.

This chain joins TRBV19 and TRBJ1-5; TRBD1 matches at 9 bases. Per the germline V gene, CDR1 is LNHDA and CDR2 is SQIVND (reference sequence). The CDR3 length is 17 residues. The trim removed 5 bases at V and 5 bases at J, leaving 13 bases unmatched. In DNA, the CDR3 is TGTGCCAGTAGTCCATCACAAGGGACAGGGAGGTATCAGCCCCAGCATTTT. Residues: CASSPSQGTGRYQPQHF.

The genes are TRBV15 and TRBJ1-5; D call uncertain. In germline, CDR1 is LNHNV, CDR2 YYDKDF (reference sequence). The CDR3 runs to 14 residues. Deletions cut 5 bases from V and 4 bases from J, with 12 bases between. The DNA for the CDR3 is TGTGCCACCAGCGAGGGTAGGGAGAATCAGCCCCAGCATTTT. It yields the protein CATSEGRENQPQHF.

The chain joins TRBV6-6 to TRBJ1-2, with D possibly TRBD1 on 5 matching bases. Germline CDR1 and CDR2: MNHNY and SVGAGI (reference sequence). This CDR3 is built from 15 residues. Trimming shortened V by 5 bases and J by 5 bases, and 18 bases separated the two germline ends. The CDR3 protein is CASSARDLVAYGYTF. The CDR3, as DNA: TGTGCCAGCAGTGCAAGGGACCTCGTCGCTTATGGCTACACCTTC.

V usage is TRBV28 and J usage is TRBJ1-1; no clear D gene. The CDR3 is 14 residues long. The germline V gene encodes CDR1 MDHEN and CDR2 SYDVKM. V was clipped by 7 bases and J by 0 bases, with 12 bases between them. CDR3 sequence: CASNSDGMNTEAFF. The CDR3 coding sequence is TGTGCCAGCAACTCGGACGGCATGAACACTGAAGCTTTCTTT.

The rearrangement uses TRBV29-1 and TRBJ1-3; perhaps TRBD1 as D (5 bases). The V and J ends lost 4 bases and 2 bases respectively, with 6 bases between them. The CDR3 consists of 12 residues. The germline V gene has CDR1 SQVTM and CDR2 ANQGSEA. CDR3 protein: CSVAGPGNTIYF. The CDR3 region has the DNA TGCAGCGTTGCGGGGCCTGGAAACACCATATATTTT. The full variable domain, with the rest looked up from reference TRBV29-1 and TRBJ1-3, is SAVISQKPSRDICQRGTSLTIQCQVDSQVTMMFWYRQQPGQSLTLIATANQGSEATYESGFVIDKFPISRPNLTFSTLTVSNMSPEDSSIYLCSVAGPGNTIYFGEGSWLTVV.

This clone has only one observation. The V and J genes are TRBV28 and TRBJ2-7; D is perhaps TRBD1 (6 bases). The CDR3 consists of 14 residues. Deletions cut 7 bases from V and 2 bases from J, with 15 bases between. The germline V gene encodes CDR1 MDHEN and CDR2 SYDVKM. The CDR3: CASNPSGHTYEQYF. The CDR3, as DNA: TGTGCCAGCAACCCTTCGGGACATACCTACGAGCAGTACTTC.

The chain carries TRBV5-1 and TRBJ2-5; D could derive from TRBD1 or TRBD2 (6 bases each). Germline-derived CDR1 and CDR2 are SGHRS and YFSETQ. Trimming shortened V by 5 bases and J by 1 base, and 18 bases separated the two germline ends. This CDR3 is 16 amino acids long. The CDR3 loop is CASRLTWGASQETQYF. The CDR3, as DNA: TGCGCCAGCAGGCTTACCTGGGGGGCCAGCCAAGAGACCCAGTACTTC.

The V gene is TRBV11-2, the J gene TRBJ2-7; D ambiguous. The CDR3 totals 14 residues. The germline V gene encodes CDR1 SGHAT and CDR2 FQNNGV. The germline V and J ends were trimmed by 1 base and 2 bases, with 9 bases remaining between them. The CDR3 protein is CASSLARSAYEQYF. In DNA, the CDR3 is TGTGCCAGCAGCTTAGCCCGGTCAGCCTACGAGCAGTACTTC.

The J gene is TRBJ2-1, the V gene TRBV5-6; TRBD2 matches 10 bases. Germline lookup yields CDR1 SGHDT and CDR2 YYEEEE. CDR3 length: 15 amino acids. The trim removed 3 bases at V and 5 bases at J, leaving 5 bases unmatched. The CDR3 sequence: CASSSSSGGNNEQFF. DNA for the CDR3: TGTGCCAGCAGCTCGTCTAGCGGGGGCAACAATGAGCAGTTCTTC.

As for this clone: Distinct nucleotide sequences in the sample also encode this CDR3. This chain joins TRBV5-6 and TRBJ2-7; TRBD1 matches at 10 bases. The length of the CDR3 is 14 residues. Germline CDR1 SGHDT, CDR2 YYEEEE. With V trimmed by 5 bases and J by 1 base, 3 bases remained unmatched. CDR3 in amino acids: CASSPGQGSYEQYF. The CDR3 DNA reads as TGTGCCAGCAGTCCGGGACAGGGGTCCTACGAGCAGTACTTC.

This chain links TRBV15 with TRBJ2-5; D is perhaps TRBD1 (6 bases). Germline CDR1 and CDR2: LNHNV and YYDKDF (reference sequence). This CDR3 spans 15 amino acids. V was cut by 6 bases and J by 4 bases, with 18 bases left in between. CDR3 bases: TGTGCCACCAGTCCGTGGGGCAGGGGCGTAGAGACCCAGTACTTC. Its translation is CATSPWGRGVETQYF.

The chain recombines TRBV6-6 with TRBJ2-7; 10 nucleotides match TRBD2. V was pared by 2 bases and J by 3 bases, with 1 base of the junction left unmatched. The CDR3 runs 14 residues. Germline CDR1 reads MNHNY; CDR2 reads SVGAGI (reference sequence). This chain's CDR3 is CASSYRTSGYEQYF. The CDR3 region has the DNA TGTGCCAGCAGTTACAGGACTAGCGGCTACGAGCAGTACTTC.